These T cell receptor beta chains were read from a single sample in a study of T cell responses to AZD1222 COVID-19 vaccine. The method was immunoSEQ multiplex PCR; TCRdb's version includes in-frame clones alone and lacks a portion of them. The data hold about 99,000 clones, with around nine tenths observed a single time. The sample was peripheral blood, taken 28 days after the second dose of the MenACWY control vaccine. Receptors originate from an adult who received the MenACWY meningococcal vaccine as a control. Each CDR3 is given without its conserved first and last residue.

TRBV5-6,TRBJ2-7,ASSLQGQGYEQY
TRBV24-1,TRBJ2-7,ATSDPGQGAGEQY
TRBV28,TRBJ2-6,ASGGQGAGANVLT
TRBV6-5,TRBJ2-5,ASSSTGGRETQY
TRBV27,TRBJ1-1,ASSTGTKYEAF
TRBV7-2,TRBJ1-6,ASSFSGPPLH
TRBV6-5,TRBJ1-6,ASSWEGAGSPLH
TRBV28,TRBJ1-5,ASSLPRTKRGAANQPQH
TRBV28,TRBJ1-5,ATHNRGNQPQH
TRBV18,TRBJ1-6,ASSEGPLYNSPLH
TRBV24-1,TRBJ2-2,ATSDIDRGNTGELF